The clone carrying this TCR beta chain occurred many times. The length of the CDR3 is 15 residues. The V end was cut by 9 bases, the J end by 0 bases, with 12 bases between. CDR1 and CDR2 (germline): SNHLY, FYNNEI. This entry is derived from a study of regulatory T cells in long-lasting Graves disease. Relying on iRepertoire HTBI primers and Arm-PCR of CDR3 regions, the team built TCR beta libraries. TCRdb reprocessed the multiplex PCR reads with MiXCR, giving one entry per CDR3 protein. The table has 300,000 to 350,000 distinct CDR3 sequences, roughly a fifth seen once. Time point defined: persistent/refractory GD, antithyroid drugs over 5 years with positive TRAb. Extracted RNA from PBMCs served as the source of the TCR library. An endocrinology department located in Xi'an, China, was where the patients came from. Collection of peripheral blood (nine milliliters) was done using EDTA tubes.

The sample consisted of peripheral blood mononuclear cells (PBMCs), taken when the disease was refractory, from a patient treated with antithyroid drugs. The rearrangement joins TRBV2 to TRBJ1-6; a weak D match, TRBD1 (5 bases). This TCR derives from a female donor with Graves disease. CDR3 in DNA: TGTGCCAGTCGGGGGGAAATCTCCTATAATTCACCCCTCCACTTT. Translating it yields CASRGEISYNSPLHF. Based on the CDR3 plus reference TRBV2 and TRBJ1-6, the full variable domain is EPEVTQTPSHQVTQMGQEVILRCVPISNHLYFYWYRQILGQKVEFLVSFYNNEISEKSEIFDDQFSVERPDGSNFTLKIRSTKLEDSAMYFCASRGEISYNSPLHFGNGTRLTVT.